The 6 T cell receptor beta chains below come from one sample, sequenced in a study of cytotoxic CD8 clonotypes in ibrutinib-treated CLL. The assay was immunoSEQ multiplex PCR, and TCRdb's table has in-frame clones only and misses some. The sample consists of some 140,000 clones, 70% to 80% of them appearing once. Specimen: PBMCs, collected after 12 months of ibrutinib treatment. Source of these receptors: a human donor with chronic lymphocytic leukemia.

The chain joins TRBV29-1 to TRBJ2-7; either TRBD1 or TRBD2 may supply D (5 bases each). Germline V gene sequence: CDR1 SQVTM, CDR2 ANQGSEA. Trimming took 2 bases from V and 2 from J, leaving 16 bases between them. There are 15 residues in the CDR3. The CDR3 region is CSVEYGFGGTYEQYF. The CDR3 DNA follows: TGCAGCGTTGAATATGGGTTTGGGGGAACCTACGAGCAGTACTTC.

The V call is TRBV19, the J call TRBJ2-4; 7 bases align to TRBD2. This CDR3 has 14 residues. Trimming cost V 2 bases and J 4 bases; bases outside gene matches: 2. Germline CDR1 and CDR2: LNHDA and SQIVND (reference sequence). CDR3 residues: CASSINGGKNIQYF. CDR3 nucleotides: TGTGCCAGTAGTATAAACGGGGGGAAAAACATTCAGTACTTC.

Concerning this clone itself: This same CDR3 is encoded by further DNA sequences in the sample. The rearrangement links TRBV7-3 to TRBJ2-3; 9 positions match TRBD1. The germline V gene encodes CDR1 SGHTA and CDR2 FQGTGA. The CDR3 length is 15 residues. J was trimmed by 3 bases and V by 5 bases; bases with no gene match: 6. The CDR3 DNA reads as TGTGCCAGCAGCCCGGGACAGGGTACTACAGATACGCAGTATTTT. Its protein product is CASSPGQGTTDTQYF.

The chain couples TRBV5-1 to TRBJ2-7; 7 bases match TRBD2. The germline CDR1 and CDR2 sequences are SGHRS and YFSETQ. Trimming took 2 bases from V and 9 from J; bases not matched to a gene: 14. The CDR3 covers 15 residues. Here the CDR3 DNA reads TGCGCCAGCAGCTTCTGGGGTGAGAGCGGGGACGGGCAGTACTTC. As protein: CASSFWGESGDGQYF.

The chain links TRBV13 to TRBJ2-2; 8 bases match TRBD2. The ends lost 6 bases at V and 1 base at J; junction bases unmatched: 4. Germline V gene data show CDR1 as PRHDT and CDR2 as FYEKMQ (reference sequence). The CDR3 runs to 15 residues. CDR3 sequence (DNA): TGTGCCAGCAGAATAGCGGGGCAGAACACCGGGGAGCTGTTTTTT. Its translation: CASRIAGQNTGELFF. Filled out from reference TRBV13 and TRBJ2-2, the complete variable domain reads AAGVIQSPRHLIKEKRETATLKCYPIPRHDTVYWYQQGPGQDPQFLISFYEKMQSDKGSIPDRFSAQQFSDYHSELNMSSLELGDSALYFCASRIAGQNTGELFFGEGSRLTVL.

In its sample, this clone was seen a few times. The V gene is TRBV1, the J gene TRBJ2-1; the table's D call, TRBD1, has no DNA check behind it. TRBV1 is a pseudogene segment. This CDR3 is built from 14 residues. Here the CDR3 reads CTSSLLTGNNEQFF. CDR3 bases: TGCACCAGCAGCCTCCTGACAGGAAACAATGAGCAGTTCTTC.